The table lists the clone carrying this TCR beta chain with a few counts. Antigen unknown. The data were taken from a study of cytotoxic CD8 clonotypes in ibrutinib-treated CLL. Study details: Treatment had run for a median about 12 months, range 6 to 36, when response samples were taken. Study findings and constraints: Clonality at baseline surpassed age-matched healthy donors and tracked circulating CD8+ T-cell counts. Sampling schedules were unmatched across sustained-remission and progressing patients.

Using immunoSEQ multiplex PCR, the repertoire was profiled, and TCRdb retains in-frame clones only, with some absent. The sample consists of about 140,000 clones, roughly 80% of them appearing once. The CDR3 sequence is 14 residues long. V lost 5 bases, J lost 6 bases, and 9 bases stayed unmatched. Germline V gives CDR1 MDHEN, CDR2 SYDVKM. The sample in question was PBMCs, obtained after 12 months of ibrutinib treatment. The chain carries TRBV28 and TRBJ1-1, with 7 bases fitting TRBD1. This sequence was found in a human donor with chronic lymphocytic leukemia. For the CDR3, the DNA is TGTGCCAGCAGTCCGCCGACAGGGTCCCCTGAAGCTTTCTTT. Translating it yields CASSPPTGSPEAFF.